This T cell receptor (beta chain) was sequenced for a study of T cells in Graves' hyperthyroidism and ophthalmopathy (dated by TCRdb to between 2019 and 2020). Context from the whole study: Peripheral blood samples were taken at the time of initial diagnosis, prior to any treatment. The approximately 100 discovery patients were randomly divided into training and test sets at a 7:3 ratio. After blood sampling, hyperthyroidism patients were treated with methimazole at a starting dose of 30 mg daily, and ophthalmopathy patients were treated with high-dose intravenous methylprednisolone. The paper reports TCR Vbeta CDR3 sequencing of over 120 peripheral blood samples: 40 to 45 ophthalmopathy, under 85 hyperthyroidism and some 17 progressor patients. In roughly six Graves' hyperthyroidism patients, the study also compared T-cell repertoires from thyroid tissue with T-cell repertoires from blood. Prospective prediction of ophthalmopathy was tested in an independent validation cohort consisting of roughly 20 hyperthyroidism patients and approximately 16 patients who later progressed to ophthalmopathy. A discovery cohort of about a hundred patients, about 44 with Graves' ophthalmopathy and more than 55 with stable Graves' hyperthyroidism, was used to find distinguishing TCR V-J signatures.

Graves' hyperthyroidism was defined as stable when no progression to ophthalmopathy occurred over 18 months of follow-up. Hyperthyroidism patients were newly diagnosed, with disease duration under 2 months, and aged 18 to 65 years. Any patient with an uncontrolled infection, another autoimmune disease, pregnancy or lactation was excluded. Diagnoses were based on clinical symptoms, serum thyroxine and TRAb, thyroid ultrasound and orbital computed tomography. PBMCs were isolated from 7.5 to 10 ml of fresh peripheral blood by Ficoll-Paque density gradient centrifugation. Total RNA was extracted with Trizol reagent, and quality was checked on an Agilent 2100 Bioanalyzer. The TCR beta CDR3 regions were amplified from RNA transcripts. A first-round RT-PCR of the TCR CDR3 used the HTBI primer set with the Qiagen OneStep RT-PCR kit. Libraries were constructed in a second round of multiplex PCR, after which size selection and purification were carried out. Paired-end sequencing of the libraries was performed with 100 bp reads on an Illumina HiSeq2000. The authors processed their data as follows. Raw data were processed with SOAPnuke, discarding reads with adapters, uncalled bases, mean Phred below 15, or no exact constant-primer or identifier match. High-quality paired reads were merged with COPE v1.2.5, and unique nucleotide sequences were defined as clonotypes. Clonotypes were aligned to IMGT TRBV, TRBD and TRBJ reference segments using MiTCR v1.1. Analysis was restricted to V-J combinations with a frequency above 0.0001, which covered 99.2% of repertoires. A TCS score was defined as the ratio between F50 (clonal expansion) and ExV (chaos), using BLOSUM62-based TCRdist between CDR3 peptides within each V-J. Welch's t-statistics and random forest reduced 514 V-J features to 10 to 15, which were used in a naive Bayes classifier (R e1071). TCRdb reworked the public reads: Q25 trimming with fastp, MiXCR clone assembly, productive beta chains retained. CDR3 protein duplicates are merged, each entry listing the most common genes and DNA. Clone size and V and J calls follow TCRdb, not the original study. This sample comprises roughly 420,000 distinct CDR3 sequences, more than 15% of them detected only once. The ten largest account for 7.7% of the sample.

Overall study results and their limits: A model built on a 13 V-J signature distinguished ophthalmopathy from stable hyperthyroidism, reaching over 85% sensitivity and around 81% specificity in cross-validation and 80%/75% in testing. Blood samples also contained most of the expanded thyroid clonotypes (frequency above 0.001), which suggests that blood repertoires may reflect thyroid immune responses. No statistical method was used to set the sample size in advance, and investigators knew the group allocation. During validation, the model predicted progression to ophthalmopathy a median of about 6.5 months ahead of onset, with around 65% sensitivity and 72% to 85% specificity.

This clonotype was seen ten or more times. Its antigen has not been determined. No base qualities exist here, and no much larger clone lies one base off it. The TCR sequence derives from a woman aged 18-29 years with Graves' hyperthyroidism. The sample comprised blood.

The nucleotide sequence reads as follows: TGTGCCAGCAGCTCCCCGACAGGTCGGGGGACAGATACGCAGTATTTT. Its translation reads: CASSSPTGRGTDTQYF. Rearrangement joined TRBV7-3 to TRBJ2-3; the D gene cannot be resolved beyond TRBD1 or TRBD2, each matching 6 bases. Per the germline V gene, SGHTA is the CDR1 and FQGTGA is the CDR2. Trimming at the junction amounts to 4 bases on V and 3 bases on J, and the germline ends lie 17 bases apart. Counted from cysteine to phenylalanine, this CDR3 has 16 amino acids. The kept DNA is CDR3 alone, 48 bases in frame from the first base.